Described below is a single T cell receptor (beta chain) sequence and its context. Some clones are missing from TCRdb's copy, which holds only in-frame ones; the method was immunoSEQ multiplex PCR. The table records 150,000 to 200,000 clones, roughly 90% of them present only once. The sample belongs to a study of control samples from healthy donors and cancer patients. The CDR3 is 13 residues long. The V gene lost 5 bases and the J gene lost 0 bases, with 7 bases spanning the gap. Per germline, CDR1 LNHDA and CDR2 SQIVND (reference sequence). The TCR originated in a woman aged 50 to 60 in good health. V gene TRBV19 combines with J gene TRBJ1-1; D is uncertain. The sample comprised blood. In nucleotides, the CDR3 is TGTGCCAGTAGTCACCAGATGAACACTGAAGCTTTCTTT. Protein sequence: CASSHQMNTEAFF.